A single T cell receptor (beta chain) is shown here with its context. Method: immunoSEQ multiplex PCR; TCRdb's copy keeps in-frame clones and lacks some. The top ten clones hold about 5.5% of a sample with about 280,000 clones, roughly 85% of them seen once. Participants, roughly 18 to 90 years old, spanned 24 US areas. The study assigned cohorts using participant-reported clinical history. Either two negative PCRs, clearance, or symptom resolution qualified Cohort 3 donors as recovered. The ends were cut back, 8 bases at V and 5 bases at J, with 19 bases in the middle. The CDR3 has 14 amino acids. Germline CDR1 is SGHTA and CDR2 is FQGNSA. The data were taken from a study of blood T cell repertoires in COVID-19. Study-level background: Sources were T cells, B-cell-depleted T cells, or PBMCs; the material itself was cDNA or gDNA.

The source material was PBMCs or T cells enriched from blood (not recorded which). This clonotype was obtained from a woman aged 40 to 50 who had recovered from COVID-19. The gene calls are TRBV7-2 and TRBJ2-7; D may be TRBD1 (7 bases). The CDR3 DNA reads as TGTGCCAGCGCCCCACAGGGGAGGAATCACGAGCAGTACTTC. Its translation is CASAPQGRNHEQYF.